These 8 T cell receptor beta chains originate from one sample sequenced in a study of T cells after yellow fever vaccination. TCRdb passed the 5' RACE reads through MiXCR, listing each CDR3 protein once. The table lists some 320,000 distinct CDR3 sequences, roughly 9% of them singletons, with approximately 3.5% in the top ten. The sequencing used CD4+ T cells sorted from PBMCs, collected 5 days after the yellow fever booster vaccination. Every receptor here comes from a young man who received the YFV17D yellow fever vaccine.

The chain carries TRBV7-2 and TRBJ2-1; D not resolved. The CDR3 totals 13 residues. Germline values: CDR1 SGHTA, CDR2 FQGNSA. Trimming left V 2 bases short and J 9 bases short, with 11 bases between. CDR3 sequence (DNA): TGTGCCAGCAGCTTATGGCAGAGGTTTGAGCAGTTCTTC. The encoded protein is CASSLWQRFEQFF.

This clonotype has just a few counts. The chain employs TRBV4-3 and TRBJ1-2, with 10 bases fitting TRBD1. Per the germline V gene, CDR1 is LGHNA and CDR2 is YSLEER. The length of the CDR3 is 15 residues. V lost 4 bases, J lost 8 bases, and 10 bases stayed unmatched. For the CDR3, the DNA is TGCGCCAGCAGCCTTCAAACCGGGACAGGGGTCGGCTACACCTTC. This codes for CASSLQTGTGVGYTF.

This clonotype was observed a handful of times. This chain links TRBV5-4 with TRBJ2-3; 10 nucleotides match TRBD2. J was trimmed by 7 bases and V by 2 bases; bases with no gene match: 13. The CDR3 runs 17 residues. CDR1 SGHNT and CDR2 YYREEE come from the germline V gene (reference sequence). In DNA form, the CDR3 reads TGTGCCAGCAGCTTTGGCCTAGCGGGGGCAGGAGCCAATACGCAGTATTTT. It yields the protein CASSFGLAGAGANTQYF. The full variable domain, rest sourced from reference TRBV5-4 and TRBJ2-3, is ETGVTQSPTHLIKTRGQQVTLRCSSQSGHNTVSWYQQALGQGPQFIFQYYREEENGRGNFPPRFSGLQFPNYSSELNVNALELDDSALYLCASSFGLAGAGANTQYFGPGTRLTVL.

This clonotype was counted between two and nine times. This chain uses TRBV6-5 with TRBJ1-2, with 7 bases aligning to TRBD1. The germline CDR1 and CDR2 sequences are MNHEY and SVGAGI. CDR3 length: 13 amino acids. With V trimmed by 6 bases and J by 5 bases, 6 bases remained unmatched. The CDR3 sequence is CASRPGQRYGYTF. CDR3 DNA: TGTGCCAGCAGGCCGGGACAGAGATATGGCTACACCTTC.

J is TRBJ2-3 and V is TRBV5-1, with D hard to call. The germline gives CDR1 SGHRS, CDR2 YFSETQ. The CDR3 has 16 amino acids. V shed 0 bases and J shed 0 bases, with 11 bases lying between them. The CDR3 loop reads CASSLVSSSSTDTQYF. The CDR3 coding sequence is TGCGCCAGCAGCTTGGTTAGCAGCTCTAGCACAGATACGCAGTATTTT.

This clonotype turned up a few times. CDR3 coding DNA: TGTGCCAGCAGCACCGCCCGCACAGATACGCAGTATTTT. This codes for CASSTARTDTQYF. The gene calls are TRBV7-3 and TRBJ2-3; no clear D gene. CDR3 size: 13 residues. With 5 bases removed from V and 1 base from J, the gap between germline ends came to 7 bases. Germline CDR1 and CDR2: SGHTA and FQGTGA.

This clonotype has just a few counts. The CDR3 reads CASSRRREDTQYF. CDR3 in DNA: TGTGCCAGCAGCAGACGGCGCGAAGATACGCAGTATTTT. This chain links TRBV6-5 with TRBJ2-3, with D hard to call. This CDR3 comprises 13 residues. V lost 6 bases to trimming and J lost 5 bases, with 12 bases between them. The germline V gene encodes CDR1 MNHEY and CDR2 SVGAGI.

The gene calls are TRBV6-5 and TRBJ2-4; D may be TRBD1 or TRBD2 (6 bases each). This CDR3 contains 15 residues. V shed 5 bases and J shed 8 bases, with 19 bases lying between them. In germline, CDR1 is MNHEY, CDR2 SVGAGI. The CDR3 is CASSRGVEGVDIQYF. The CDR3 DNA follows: TGTGCCAGCAGTAGGGGGGTCGAGGGGGTGGACATTCAGTACTTC.